This TCR beta chain was sequenced during a study of identical twins. General study points: Invariant T cells like MAIT and iNKT could partly confound the zero-insertion analyses.

A few counts support this clonotype. Its target is unknown. The V segment lost 2 bases and the J segment 4 bases; nucleotides outside the gene matches: 2. This CDR3 is 15 amino acids long. CDR1 and CDR2 from the germline V gene are ENHRY and SYGVKD. With template switching, a universal primer site was added, and the cDNA carried unique molecular identifiers. TCRdb processed the 5' RACE reads anew with MiXCR; each CDR3 protein has one entry. The sample consists of fewer than 250,000 distinct CDR3 sequences, around a tenth of them appearing once. Sequenced material: memory (CD45RO+) T cells sorted from blood. The rearrangement joins TRBV10-3 to TRBJ2-2; 9 positions match TRBD1. This TCR was sampled from a woman younger than 35 in good health. The CDR3 sequence: CAISEGTGFTGELFF. CDR3 bases: TGTGCCATCAGTGAGGGGACAGGGTTCACCGGGGAGCTGTTTTTT.